A single sample is the source of the 29 T cell receptor beta chains below, sequenced in a study of blood T cell repertoires in COVID-19. Sequencing used immunoSEQ multiplex PCR; TCRdb keeps in-frame clones, though not all of them. This table holds around 310,000 clones, around 91% found once. The sample taken for sequencing was peripheral blood. The origin of the receptors is a woman between 40 and 50 years old with COVID-19, enrolled during active disease.

This chain connects TRBV7-3 to TRBJ2-5, with D hard to call. The CDR3 consists of 13 residues. The V gene lost 2 bases and the J gene lost 1 base, with 5 bases spanning the gap. Looked up from germline, CDR1 is SGHTA and CDR2 is FQGTGA. The CDR3 protein is CASSLRSQETQYF. The CDR3 nucleotides read TGTGCCAGCAGCTTACGTTCCCAAGAGACCCAGTACTTC.

The chain links TRBV28 to TRBJ1-2; no definite D call. The V end lost 3 bases, the J end lost 7 bases, and 12 bases lay between the germline ends. Germline V gene data show CDR1 as MDHEN and CDR2 as SYDVKM. The length of the CDR3 is 13 residues. The DNA of the CDR3 is TGTGCCAGCAGTTTCCTCTATGTTAGTGGCTACACCTTC. Translated, it gives CASSFLYVSGYTF.

This clone was seen more than once but under ten times. The chain combines TRBV9 with TRBJ1-1; D not certain. V lost 0 bases and J lost 8, with 8 bases in between. The CDR3 totals 12 residues. The germline V gene has CDR1 SGDLS and CDR2 YYNGEE. CDR3 nucleotide sequence: TGTGCCAGCAGCGTAGGCGGGGAAGAAGCTTTCTTT. Amino acid sequence: CASSVGGEEAFF.

The chain has TRBV27 and TRBJ1-1, with D tentatively TRBD1 (5 bases). The ends were cut back, 3 bases at V and 8 bases at J, with 13 bases in the middle. The CDR3 sequence is 13 residues long. Germline V gives CDR1 MNHEY, CDR2 SMNVEV (reference sequence). CDR3 bases: TGTGCCAGCAGTTTCGGGACGGGGGGGGAAGCTTTCTTT. This sequence encodes CASSFGTGGEAFF.

This chain joins TRBV2 and TRBJ2-3; 9 bases fit TRBD2. CDR1 and CDR2 (germline): SNHLY, FYNNEI. This CDR3 comprises 15 residues. J was trimmed by 2 bases and V by 4 bases; bases with no gene match: 4. CDR3 sequence reads: CASSGGLATTDTQYF. In nucleotides, the CDR3 is TGTGCCAGCAGTGGGGGACTAGCAACCACAGATACGCAGTATTTT. The full variable domain, its missing parts supplied by reference TRBV2 and TRBJ2-3, is EPEVTQTPSHQVTQMGQEVILRCVPISNHLYFYWYRQILGQKVEFLVSFYNNEISEKSEIFDDQFSVERPDGSNFTLKIRSTKLEDSAMYFCASSGGLATTDTQYFGPGTRLTVL.

With respect to this clone: Other DNA sequences in this sample translate to the same CDR3. The CDR3 DNA follows: TGTGCCAGCAGTGCCACTCTGGACAGCTATGGCTACACCTTC. It specifies CASSATLDSYGYTF. The chain couples TRBV6-4 to TRBJ1-2; a possible D gene is TRBD1 (6 bases). Germline loops: CDR1 MRHNA, CDR2 SNTAGT. V lost 4 bases and J lost 4, with 13 bases in between. The CDR3 has 14 amino acids.

This clone appeared once. The gene calls are TRBV28 and TRBJ2-3; 9 nucleotides match TRBD2. The length of the CDR3 is 14 residues. CDR1 is MDHEN and CDR2 is SYDVKM in the germline V gene. J gave up 2 bases and V 10 bases, and 7 bases lay outside the gene matches. The CDR3 loop reads CATSAGGTTDTQYF. DNA for the CDR3: TGTGCCACCTCAGCGGGGGGAACCACAGATACGCAGTATTTT.

The rearrangement uses TRBV4-1 and TRBJ2-3; possibly TRBD1 for D (5 bases). Germline CDR1 MGHRA, CDR2 YSYEKL. V lost 0 bases and J lost 0, with 10 bases in between. This CDR3 is built from 16 residues. The CDR3 DNA reads as TGCGCCAGCAGCCAAGAAGGGGCGGCTAGCACAGATACGCAGTATTTT. Its translation is CASSQEGAASTDTQYF.

This clone was seen only a few times. The J gene is TRBJ2-1, the V gene TRBV7-3, with no clear D. Trimming shortened V by 2 bases and J by 12 bases, and 17 bases separated the two germline ends. Germline CDR1 reads SGHTA; CDR2 reads FQGTGA. CDR3 length: 14 amino acids. CDR3 amino acids: CASSLGQPSSVQFF. For the CDR3, the DNA is TGTGCCAGCAGCTTAGGGCAGCCAAGCTCCGTGCAGTTCTTC.

The chain combines TRBV27 with TRBJ1-2; D might be TRBD1 (6 bases). Trimming pared 4 bases from V and 0 bases from J, leaving 15 bases between. CDR1 is MNHEY and CDR2 is SMNVEV in the germline V gene (reference sequence). This CDR3 is 16 amino acids long. CDR3 amino acids: CASSSDRTPANYGYTF. CDR3 DNA sequence: TGTGCCAGCAGTTCAGACAGGACACCGGCTAACTATGGCTACACCTTC.

This chain connects TRBV29-1 to TRBJ1-2; D is unresolved. From germline, CDR1 is SQVTM and CDR2 ANQGSEA. The CDR3 runs 12 residues. V was pared by 5 bases and J by 4 bases, with 11 bases between. CDR3 residues: CSVFGLAYGYTF. The CDR3 DNA follows: TGCAGCGTTTTTGGGCTAGCCTATGGCTACACCTTC.

The chain employs TRBV4-3 and TRBJ1-3; tentative D call: TRBD1 (6 bases). V lost 0 bases and J lost 2, with 8 bases in between. The germline CDR1 and CDR2 sequences are LGHNA and YSLEER. The CDR3 consists of 15 residues. CDR3 nucleotides: TGCGCCAGCAGCCAAGACAGGGGAACTGGAAACACCATATATTTT. This codes for CASSQDRGTGNTIYF.

The rearrangement uses TRBV21-1 and TRBJ1-2; the table assigns TRBD1, which was not confirmed against the DNA. TRBV21-1 is classified as a pseudogene. The CDR3 consists of 18 residues. CDR3 DNA: TGTGCCAGCAGCAAAGCGCCCGGGACAGGGGTCTTCGGCTATGGCTACACCTTC. Translation gives CASSKAPGTGVFGYGYTF.

This sequence joins TRBV25-1 and TRBJ2-2; D gene ambiguous. Per the germline V gene, CDR1 is MGHDK and CDR2 is SYGVNS. V lost 8 bases, J lost 4 bases, and 11 bases lay in between. This CDR3 spans 13 amino acids. The CDR3 loop reads CASRVVATGELFF. DNA for the CDR3: TGTGCCAGCCGGGTAGTCGCCACCGGGGAGCTGTTTTTT. Based on the CDR3 plus reference TRBV25-1 and TRBJ2-2, the full variable domain is EADIYQTPRYLVIGTGKKITLECSQTMGHDKMYWYQQDPGMELHLIHYSYGVNSTEKGDLSSESTVSRIRTEHFPLTLESARPSHTSQYLCASRVVATGELFFGEGSRLTVL.

V and J are TRBV6-5 and TRBJ1-1; D gene uncertain. Germline V gives CDR1 MNHEY, CDR2 SVGAGI. V was trimmed by 6 bases and J by 3 bases, leaving 11 bases between them. The CDR3 totals 13 residues. CDR3 amino acids: CASRLGSYTEAFF. DNA of the CDR3: TGTGCCAGCAGACTAGGGTCTTACACTGAAGCTTTCTTT.

Here the CDR3 DNA reads TGTGCCACCAGTGATTCCACAGCGGGGGGGAGAAACGCGAACACCGGGGAGCTGTTTTTT. Residues: CATSDSTAGGRNANTGELFF. The chain joins TRBV24-1 to TRBJ2-2; 10 bases match TRBD2. The ends lost 2 bases at V and 0 bases at J; junction bases unmatched: 11. The germline gives CDR1 KGHDR, CDR2 SFDVKD. CDR3 length equals 20 residues.

The rearrangement joins TRBV18 to TRBJ1-1; D not certain. Germline CDR1 reads KGHSH; CDR2 reads LQKENI. This CDR3 has 13 amino acids. V gave up 3 bases and J gave up 4 bases, with 9 bases separating them. CDR3 DNA sequence: TGTGCCAGCTCACCCGGGTCCCTCACTGAAGCTTTCTTT. It is translated as CASSPGSLTEAFF.

CDR3 nucleotides: TGTGCCAGCCTAAGAGGATCTGGGGCCAACGTCCTGACTTTC. This sequence encodes CASLRGSGANVLTF. The genes are TRBV9 and TRBJ2-6; D unclear. The ends were cut back, 7 bases at V and 1 base at J, with 9 bases in the middle. This CDR3 region has 14 residues. From germline, CDR1 is SGDLS and CDR2 YYNGEE. The full variable domain, completed using reference TRBV9 and TRBJ2-6, is DSGVTQTPKHLITATGQRVTLRCSPRSGDLSVYWYQQSLDQGLQFLIQYYNGEERAKGNILERFSAQQFPDLHSELNLSSLELGDSALYFCASLRGSGANVLTFGAGSRLTVL.

V and J are TRBV10-3 and TRBJ2-1; 7 nucleotides align to TRBD1. V trimming: 10 bases; J trimming: 9 bases; junction bases outside the gene matches: 9. The germline CDR1 and CDR2 sequences are ENHRY and SYGVKD. This CDR3 is 12 amino acids long. In DNA, the CDR3 is TGTGCCACGTACAGACAGGGTACTGAGCAGTTCTTC. This translates into CATYRQGTEQFF.

This chain links TRBV11-2 with TRBJ2-3; TRBD2 matches 9 bases. This CDR3 comprises 17 residues. J was trimmed by 6 bases and V by 0 bases; bases with no gene match: 10. Germline V CDR1 and CDR2: SGHAT, FQNNGV. CDR3 protein: CASSLDRIVAGADTQYF. As DNA, the CDR3 is TGTGCCAGCAGCTTAGATCGGATAGTAGCGGGAGCGGATACGCAGTATTTT.

V gene TRBV28 combines with J gene TRBJ1-4; 9 bases map to TRBD1. This CDR3 is 16 amino acids long. J gave up 4 bases and V 6 bases, and 9 bases lay outside the gene matches. Germline loops: CDR1 MDHEN, CDR2 SYDVKM. This CDR3 is CASSPHRGQGNEKLFF. The CDR3 DNA reads TGTGCCAGCAGCCCACACAGGGGGCAGGGTAATGAAAAACTGTTTTTT.

The gene calls are TRBV11-2 and TRBJ2-2, with 7 bases identical to TRBD1. The CDR3 totals 17 residues. Germline V CDR1 and CDR2: SGHAT, FQNNGV. V gave up 4 bases and J gave up 6 bases; unmatched junction bases: 14. CDR3 bases: TGTGCCAGCAGCTCGAGGTTCCTACAACAGGGGTCCGGGGAGCTGTTTTTT. It translates to CASSSRFLQQGSGELFF.

The rearrangement links TRBV15 to TRBJ2-3; TRBD2 aligns across 7 bases. Germline loops: CDR1 LNHNV, CDR2 YYDKDF (reference sequence). The trim removed 1 base at V and 6 bases at J, leaving 10 bases unmatched. The CDR3 is made up of 16 amino acids. DNA of the CDR3: TGTGCCACCAGCAGAGGGGGGAGCGGGGTCCCCGATACGCAGTATTTT. Translating gives CATSRGGSGVPDTQYF.

This rearrangement joins TRBV6-6 to TRBJ2-7, with D perhaps matching TRBD1 (8 bases). The germline CDR1 and CDR2 sequences are MNHNY and SVGAGI (reference sequence). This CDR3 has 16 residues. V lost 5 bases and J lost 2, with 19 bases in between. CDR3: CASSTGTGGSPYEQYF. CDR3 coding DNA: TGTGCCAGCAGTACTGGGACAGGCGGGAGCCCCTACGAGCAGTACTTC.

The chain links TRBV12-5 to TRBJ2-1; the match to TRBD1 covers 9 bases. In germline, CDR1 is LGHNT, CDR2 FRNRAP. The CDR3 runs to 14 residues. V gave up 5 bases and J gave up 6 bases; unmatched junction bases: 5. The CDR3 DNA reads TGTGCTAGTGGTCCGGGACAGGGCCGCAATGAGCAGTTCTTC. Its protein is CASGPGQGRNEQFF.

The V and J genes are TRBV30 and TRBJ2-7; 10 nucleotides match TRBD2. The V and J ends lost 2 bases and 3 bases, in that order; junction bases with no gene match: 13. This CDR3 spans 17 amino acids. Germline CDR1 GTSNPN, CDR2 SVGIG (reference sequence). The CDR3, as DNA: TGTGCCTGGAGTCCCATCATCCTAGCGGGAGCTTTCTACGAGCAGTACTTC. Its translation is CAWSPIILAGAFYEQYF.

J is TRBJ2-3 and V is TRBV4-3, with D possibly matching TRBD2 (5 bases). The germline gives CDR1 LGHNA, CDR2 YSLEER. The germline V and J ends were trimmed by 1 base and 0 bases, with 11 bases remaining between them. This CDR3 spans 16 amino acids. CDR3 residues: CASSQGPAASTDTQYF. The CDR3 bases are TGCGCCAGCAGCCAAGGGCCAGCGGCTAGCACAGATACGCAGTATTTT.

CDR3 in amino acids: CASSRGGVNTGELFF. CDR3 nucleotides: TGTGCCAGTAGCCGCGGGGGAGTAAACACCGGGGAGCTGTTTTTT. The V and J genes are TRBV19 and TRBJ2-2, with TRBD2 matching 7 bases. V dropped 6 bases and J dropped 2; count of bases not matched to a gene: 6. Germline CDR1 is LNHDA and CDR2 is SQIVND (reference sequence). There are 15 residues in the CDR3.

This chain joins TRBV28 and TRBJ1-1; 7 nucleotides align to TRBD1. The CDR3 has 14 amino acids. Germline V gene sequence: CDR1 MDHEN, CDR2 SYDVKM. The V gene end was trimmed by 4 bases and the J gene end by 9 bases; junction bases not matched to a gene: 11. In DNA form, the CDR3 reads TGTGCCAGCAGTTCGATAGGGACAGCCCTACAAGCTTTCTTT. This gives the protein CASSSIGTALQAFF.